Listed here are 22 T cell receptor beta chains from one sample, sequenced in a study of cytomegalovirus exposure and HLA in healthy donors. TCRdb's copy holds only in-frame clones and misses some; the assay was immunoSEQ multiplex PCR. The repertoire holds roughly 310,000 clones, with roughly 88% as singletons. The sample consisted of PBMCs. These receptors all come from a man between 25 and 39 years old in good health and CMV-seronegative.

The chain couples TRBV6-1 to TRBJ2-7, with D maybe TRBD2 (5 bases). The germline gives CDR1 MNHNS, CDR2 SASEGT. The length of the CDR3 is 13 residues. V lost 10 bases, J lost 5 bases, and 18 bases lay in between. The CDR3 region has the DNA TGTGCCACCCAAGGGTGGCTCGGGGACGAGCAGTACTTC. The encoded protein is CATQGWLGDEQYF.

This rearrangement joins TRBV27 to TRBJ2-3; 7 bases line up with TRBD1. The germline V gene encodes CDR1 MNHEY and CDR2 SMNVEV (reference sequence). The CDR3 has 15 residues. The junction had 8 bases not matched to a gene; V was cut back by 4 bases and J by 4 bases. The CDR3 here is CASSSYITGADTQYF. The CDR3, as DNA: TGTGCCAGCAGTTCATATATAACAGGGGCAGATACGCAGTATTTT.

This clone came up once. The chain links TRBV2 to TRBJ1-6; weak D call: TRBD1 (6 bases). V was cut by 10 bases and J by 5 bases, with 27 bases left in between. The CDR3 spans 18 residues. CDR1 is SNHLY and CDR2 is FYNNEI in the germline V gene. This CDR3 reads CAIPVGTRPTRDNSPLHF. The CDR3 nucleotides read TGTGCCATCCCGGTTGGGACAAGGCCTACGCGCGATAATTCACCCCTCCACTTT.

The gene calls are TRBV6-5 and TRBJ2-3; no reliable D call. The CDR3 sequence is 13 residues long. The germline CDR1 and CDR2 sequences are MNHEY and SVGAGI. V was shortened by 7 bases and J by 3 bases, with 11 bases between the two germline ends. CDR3 nucleotide sequence: TGTGCCAGCAAATACTTGAATACAGATACGCAGTATTTT. This codes for CASKYLNTDTQYF.

The genes are TRBV15 and TRBJ2-1; no clear D. Per the germline V gene, CDR1 is LNHNV and CDR2 is YYDKDF (reference sequence). V was trimmed by 1 base and J by 6 bases, leaving 4 bases between them. The CDR3 has 12 amino acids. The CDR3 region has the DNA TGTGCCACCAGCAGAGTCTCCAATGAGCAGTTCTTC. This sequence encodes CATSRVSNEQFF.

The chain couples TRBV5-4 to TRBJ2-1, with 7 bases aligning to TRBD1. The trim removed 3 bases at V and 0 bases at J, leaving 6 bases unmatched. Germline V gives CDR1 SGHNT, CDR2 YYREEE (reference sequence). This CDR3 spans 16 amino acids. This CDR3 reads CASSSSTGSSYNEQFF. DNA of the CDR3: TGTGCCAGCAGCTCCTCGACAGGGAGCTCCTACAATGAGCAGTTCTTC.

V is TRBV27 and J is TRBJ1-5, with D possibly matching TRBD1 (5 bases). Trimming took 4 bases from V and 2 from J, leaving 15 bases between them. From germline, CDR1 is MNHEY and CDR2 SMNVEV (reference sequence). The CDR3 runs to 16 residues. CDR3 in amino acids: CASSSGGGYGNQPQHF. As DNA, the CDR3 is TGTGCCAGCAGTTCGGGTGGGGGGTATGGCAATCAGCCCCAGCATTTT.

This chain connects TRBV9 to TRBJ2-5; the D is unclear. Germline lookup yields CDR1 SGDLS and CDR2 YYNGEE. The V and J ends lost 4 bases and 3 bases respectively, with 10 bases between them. The CDR3 runs to 13 residues. The CDR3 loop is CASSLNIKETQYF. CDR3 in DNA: TGTGCCAGCAGCCTTAATATAAAAGAGACCCAGTACTTC. Full variable domain (rest looked up from reference TRBV9 and TRBJ2-5): DSGVTQTPKHLITATGQRVTLRCSPRSGDLSVYWYQQSLDQGLQFLIQYYNGEERAKGNILERFSAQQFPDLHSELNLSSLELGDSALYFCASSLNIKETQYFGPGTRLLVL.

The chain has TRBV7-8 and TRBJ1-1; 7 nucleotides agree with TRBD1. The CDR3 contains 16 residues. V shed 1 base, J shed 3 bases, and the junction held 8 bases outside the gene matches. Germline V gives CDR1 SGHVS, CDR2 FQNEAQ. CDR3: CASSLEGAVIYTEAFF. For the CDR3, the DNA is TGTGCCAGCAGCTTAGAGGGGGCGGTTATTTACACTGAAGCTTTCTTT.

The chain has TRBV5-6 and TRBJ2-1, with D perhaps TRBD2 (6 bases). Trimming stripped 3 bases from V and 7 bases from J, with 8 bases between. Germline lookup yields CDR1 SGHDT and CDR2 YYEEEE. The CDR3 has 12 residues. The CDR3 loop reads CASSWGENEQFF. The DNA of the CDR3 is TGTGCCAGCAGCTGGGGGGAGAATGAGCAGTTCTTC.

This chain joins TRBV19 and TRBJ1-5; TRBD1 agrees at 7 bases. The germline V gene encodes CDR1 LNHDA and CDR2 SQIVND (reference sequence). Trimming at V came to 3 bases and at J to 0 bases, leaving 11 bases not matched to a gene. The CDR3 length is 18 residues. In DNA, the CDR3 is TGTGCCAGTAGTATTGGCGGGGAAGGGGGCATTAGCAATCAGCCCCAGCATTTT. It codes for CASSIGGEGGISNQPQHF.

The chain links TRBV5-6 to TRBJ2-5; D perhaps matches TRBD2 (6 bases). Trimming stripped 4 bases from V and 5 bases from J, with 12 bases between. Germline assignment: CDR1 SGHDT and CDR2 YYEEEE. The CDR3 contains 13 residues. The CDR3 loop is CASSPGDVETQYF. The CDR3 DNA reads as TGTGCCAGCAGCCCGGGGGATGTGGAGACCCAGTACTTC.

The CDR3 reads CASSLEGGAGQPQHF. CDR3 sequence (DNA): TGTGCCAGCAGCTTAGAAGGGGGCGCAGGGCAGCCCCAGCATTTT. V gene TRBV7-6 combines with J gene TRBJ1-5, with 7 bases lining up with TRBD1. Losses at the gene ends were 1 base for V and 7 bases for J; bases not matched to a gene: 7. In germline, CDR1 is SGHVS, CDR2 FNYEAQ. The CDR3 runs to 15 residues.

This CDR3 reads CASEGQTISNQPQHF. Written as DNA, the CDR3 is TGTGCCAGCGAAGGACAGACAATTAGCAATCAGCCCCAGCATTTT. This chain uses TRBV6-5 with TRBJ1-5; tentative D call: TRBD1 (6 bases). There are 15 residues in the CDR3. The germline V gene has CDR1 MNHEY and CDR2 SVGAGI. V lost 8 bases, J lost 0 bases, and 14 bases lay in between.

The rearrangement joins TRBV20-1 to TRBJ1-2; 9 nucleotides match TRBD1. Losses at the gene ends were 5 bases for V and 8 bases for J; bases not matched to a gene: 3. CDR3 length: 11 amino acids. The germline V gene has CDR1 DFQATT and CDR2 SNEGSKA (reference sequence). The CDR3 region is CSAHRGRGYTF. CDR3 bases: TGCAGTGCTCACAGGGGGCGCGGCTACACCTTC.

The gene calls are TRBV6-1 and TRBJ2-2; 8 positions match TRBD2. V lost 4 bases to trimming and J lost 0 bases; unmatched junction nucleotides: 7. The CDR3 extends over 17 amino acids. Germline V gene lookup returns CDR1 MNHNS and CDR2 SASEGT. For the CDR3, the DNA is TGTGCCAGCAGTGGGGCGGGGGGCTTCTCGAACACCGGGGAGCTGTTTTTT. Amino acids: CASSGAGGFSNTGELFF.

The V call is TRBV6-1, the J call TRBJ2-7, with 9 bases that match TRBD1. Per germline, CDR1 MNHNS and CDR2 SASEGT. V shed 3 bases, J shed 3 bases, and the junction held 6 bases outside the gene matches. The CDR3 loop spans 15 amino acids. In DNA form, the CDR3 reads TGTGCCAGCAGTGATGTTGGGACAGGGCTCTACGAGCAGTACTTC. This codes for CASSDVGTGLYEQYF.

The chain couples TRBV9 to TRBJ1-2; D not certain. This CDR3 is 12 amino acids long. CDR1 is SGDLS and CDR2 is YYNGEE in the germline V gene. The V and J ends lost 3 bases and 4 bases respectively, with 7 bases between them. This chain's CDR3 is CASSARPYGYTF. As DNA, the CDR3 is TGTGCCAGCAGCGCCCGTCCCTATGGCTACACCTTC.

The chain carries TRBV2 and TRBJ2-1, with D hard to call. Germline V lookup: CDR1 SNHLY, CDR2 FYNNEI. V gave up 4 bases and J gave up 0 bases, with 10 bases separating them. This CDR3 is built from 15 residues. The CDR3, as DNA: TGTGCCAGCAGTGGAGCAGAGAGCTCCTACAATGAGCAGTTCTTC. This codes for CASSGAESSYNEQFF. The full variable domain, in which reference TRBV2 and TRBJ2-1 provide the parts outside the CDR3, is EPEVTQTPSHQVTQMGQEVILRCVPISNHLYFYWYRQILGQKVEFLVSFYNNEISEKSEIFDDQFSVERPDGSNFTLKIRSTKLEDSAMYFCASSGAESSYNEQFFGPGTRLTVL.

This chain joins TRBV5-4 and TRBJ1-4; maybe TRBD1 (5 bases). This CDR3 region has 15 residues. Trimming took off 4 bases at V and 3 bases at J, with 13 bases between the two ends. Germline V gene lookup returns CDR1 SGHNT and CDR2 YYREEE (reference sequence). The CDR3 protein is CASSHGGAANEKLFF. The CDR3 DNA follows: TGTGCCAGCAGCCACGGGGGTGCGGCTAATGAAAAACTGTTTTTT.

This clone was recorded only once. The rearrangement uses TRBV19 and TRBJ1-1; D gene ambiguous. Germline CDR1 is LNHDA and CDR2 is SQIVND (reference sequence). The CDR3 loop spans 14 amino acids. Trimming took off 5 bases at V and 1 base at J, with 11 bases between the two ends. The CDR3 loop is CASSAVLWNTEAFF. CDR3 coding DNA: TGTGCCAGTAGTGCGGTACTATGGAACACTGAAGCTTTCTTT.

The chain couples TRBV18 to TRBJ1-3; D uncertain. Germline V gene data show CDR1 as KGHSH and CDR2 as LQKENI. V lost 3 bases and J 2 bases, leaving 11 bases between the germline ends. The CDR3 spans 15 residues. CDR3 protein: CASSPRERTGNTIYF. CDR3 nucleotide sequence: TGTGCCAGCTCACCCCGAGAGAGGACTGGAAACACCATATATTTT. The full variable domain, its missing parts supplied by reference TRBV18 and TRBJ1-3, is NAGVMQNPRHLVRRRGQEARLRCSPMKGHSHVYWYRQLPEEGLKFMVYLQKENIIDESGMPKERFSAEFPKEGPSILRIQQVVRGDSAAYFCASSPRERTGNTIYFGEGSWLTVV.